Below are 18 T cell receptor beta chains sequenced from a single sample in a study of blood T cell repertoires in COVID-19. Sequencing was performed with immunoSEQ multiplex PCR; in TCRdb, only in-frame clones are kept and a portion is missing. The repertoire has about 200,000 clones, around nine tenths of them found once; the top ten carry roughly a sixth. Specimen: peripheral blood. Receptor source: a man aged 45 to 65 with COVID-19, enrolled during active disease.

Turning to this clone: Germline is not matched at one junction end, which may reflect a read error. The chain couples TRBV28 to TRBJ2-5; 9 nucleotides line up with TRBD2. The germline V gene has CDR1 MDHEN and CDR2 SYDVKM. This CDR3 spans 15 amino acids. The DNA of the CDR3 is TGTGCCAGCAGTTTGCCCGGGGAGCGGGGGGAGGGGTTTAACTTC. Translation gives CASSLPGERGEGFNF.

DNA of the CDR3: TGTGCCAGCAGCACCAGAGGGGGGGCTTCCGATACGCAGTATTTT. This codes for CASSTRGGASDTQYF. The rearrangement joins TRBV9 to TRBJ2-3; the D gene is possibly TRBD2 (7 bases). Between the trimmed V and J ends, which lost 4 bases and 6 bases, there was a span of 18 bases. The CDR3 runs to 15 residues. Looked up from germline, CDR1 is SGDLS and CDR2 is YYNGEE.

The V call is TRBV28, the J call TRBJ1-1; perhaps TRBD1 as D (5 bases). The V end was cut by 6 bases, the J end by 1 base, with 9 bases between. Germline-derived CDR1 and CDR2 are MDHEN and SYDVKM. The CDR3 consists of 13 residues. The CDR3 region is CASRPGGNTEAFF. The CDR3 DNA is TGTGCCAGCAGGCCCGGGGGGAACACTGAAGCTTTCTTT.

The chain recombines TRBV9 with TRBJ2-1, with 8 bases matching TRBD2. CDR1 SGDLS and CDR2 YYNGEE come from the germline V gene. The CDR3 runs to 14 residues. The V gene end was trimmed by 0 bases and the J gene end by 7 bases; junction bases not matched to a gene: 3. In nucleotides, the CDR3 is TGTGCCAGCAGCGTAGCGGGAGGGCCTAATGAGCAGTTCTTC. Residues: CASSVAGGPNEQFF.

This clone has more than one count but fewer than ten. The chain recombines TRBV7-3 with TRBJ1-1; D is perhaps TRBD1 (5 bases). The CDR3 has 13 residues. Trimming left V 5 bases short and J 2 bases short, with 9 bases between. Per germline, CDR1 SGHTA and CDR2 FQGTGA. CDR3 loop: CASSTTVNTEAFF. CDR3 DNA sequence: TGTGCCAGCAGCACGACAGTTAACACTGAAGCTTTCTTT.

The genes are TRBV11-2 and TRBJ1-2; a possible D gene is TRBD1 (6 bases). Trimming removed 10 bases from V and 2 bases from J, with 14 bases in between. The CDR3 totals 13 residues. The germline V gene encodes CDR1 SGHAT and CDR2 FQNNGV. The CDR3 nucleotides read TGTGCCACCGAAGGGGGGGGAAACTATGGCTACACCTTC. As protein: CATEGGGNYGYTF.

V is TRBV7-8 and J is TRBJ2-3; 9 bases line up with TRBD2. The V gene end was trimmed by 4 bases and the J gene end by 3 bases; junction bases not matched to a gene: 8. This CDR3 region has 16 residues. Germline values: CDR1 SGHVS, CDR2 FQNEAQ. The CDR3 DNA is TGTGCCAGCAGCTCTTTTAGCGGGAGTGGAACAGATACGCAGTATTTT. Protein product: CASSSFSGSGTDTQYF.

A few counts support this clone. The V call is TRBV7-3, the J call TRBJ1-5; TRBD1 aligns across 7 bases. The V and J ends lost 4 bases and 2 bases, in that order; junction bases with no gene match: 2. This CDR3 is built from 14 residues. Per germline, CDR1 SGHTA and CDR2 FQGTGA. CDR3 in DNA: TGTGCCAGCAGCTCCAGGGGGGGCAATCAGCCCCAGCATTTT. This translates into CASSSRGGNQPQHF.

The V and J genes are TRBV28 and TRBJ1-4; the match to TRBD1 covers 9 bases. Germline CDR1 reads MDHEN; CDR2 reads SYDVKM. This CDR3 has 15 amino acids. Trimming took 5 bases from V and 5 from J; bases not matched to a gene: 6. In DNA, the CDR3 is TGTGCCAGCAGTCCACTGACAGGGGGGAATGAAAAACTGTTTTTT. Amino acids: CASSPLTGGNEKLFF.

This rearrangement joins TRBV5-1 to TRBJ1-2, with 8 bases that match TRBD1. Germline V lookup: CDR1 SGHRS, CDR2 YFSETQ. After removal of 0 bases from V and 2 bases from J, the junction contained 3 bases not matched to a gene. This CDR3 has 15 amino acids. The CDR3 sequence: CASSLDRGENYGYTF. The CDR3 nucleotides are TGCGCCAGCAGCTTGGACAGGGGGGAGAACTATGGCTACACCTTC.

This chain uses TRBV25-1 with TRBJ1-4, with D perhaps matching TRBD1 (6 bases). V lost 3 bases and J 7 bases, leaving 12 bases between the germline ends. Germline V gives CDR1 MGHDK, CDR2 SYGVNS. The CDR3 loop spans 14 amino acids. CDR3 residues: CASSDWGRGEKLFF. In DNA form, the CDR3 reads TGTGCCAGCAGTGATTGGGGGCGCGGTGAAAAACTGTTTTTT.

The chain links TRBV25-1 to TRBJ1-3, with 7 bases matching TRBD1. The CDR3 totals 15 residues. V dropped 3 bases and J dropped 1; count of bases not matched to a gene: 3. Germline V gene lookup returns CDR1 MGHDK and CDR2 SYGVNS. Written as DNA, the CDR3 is TGTGCCAGCAGTGACCACAGGGGTTCTGGAAACACCATATATTTT. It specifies CASSDHRGSGNTIYF.

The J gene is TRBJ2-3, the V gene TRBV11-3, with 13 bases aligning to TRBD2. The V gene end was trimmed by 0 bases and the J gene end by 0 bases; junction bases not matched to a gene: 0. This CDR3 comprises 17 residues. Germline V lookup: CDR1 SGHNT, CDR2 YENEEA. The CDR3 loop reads CASSLEGLAGSTDTQYF. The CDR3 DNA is TGTGCCAGCAGCTTAGAGGGACTAGCGGGAAGCACAGATACGCAGTATTTT.

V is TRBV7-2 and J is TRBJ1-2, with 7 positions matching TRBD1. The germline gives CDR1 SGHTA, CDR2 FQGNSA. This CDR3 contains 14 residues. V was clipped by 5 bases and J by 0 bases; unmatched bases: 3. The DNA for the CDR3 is TGTGCCAGCAGCCGCGACAGGGCTAACTATGGCTACACCTTC. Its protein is CASSRDRANYGYTF.

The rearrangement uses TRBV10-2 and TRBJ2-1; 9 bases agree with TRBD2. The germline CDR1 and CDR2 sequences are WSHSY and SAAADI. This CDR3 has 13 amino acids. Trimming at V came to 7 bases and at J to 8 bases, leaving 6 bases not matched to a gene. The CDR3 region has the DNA TGCGCCAGCACGCTAGCGGGATTGTATGAGCAGTTCTTC. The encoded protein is CASTLAGLYEQFF.

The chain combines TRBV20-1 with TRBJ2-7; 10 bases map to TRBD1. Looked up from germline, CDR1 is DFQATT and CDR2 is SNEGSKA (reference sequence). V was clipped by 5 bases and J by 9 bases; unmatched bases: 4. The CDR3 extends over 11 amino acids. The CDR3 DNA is TGCAGTGCTCAGACAGGGGGCGGGCAGTACTTC. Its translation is CSAQTGGGQYF.

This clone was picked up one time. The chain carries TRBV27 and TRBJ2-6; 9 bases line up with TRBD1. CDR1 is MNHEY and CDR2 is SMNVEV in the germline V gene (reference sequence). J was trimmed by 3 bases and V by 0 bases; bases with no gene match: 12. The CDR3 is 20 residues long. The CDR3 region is CASSLSTDRGRRDGANVLTF. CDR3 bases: TGTGCCAGCAGTTTATCGACGGACAGGGGTCGGAGGGATGGGGCCAACGTCCTGACTTTC.

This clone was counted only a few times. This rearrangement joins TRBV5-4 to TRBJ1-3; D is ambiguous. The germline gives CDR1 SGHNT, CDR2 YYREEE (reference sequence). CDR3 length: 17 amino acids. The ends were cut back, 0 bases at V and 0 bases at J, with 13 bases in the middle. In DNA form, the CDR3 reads TGTGCCAGCAGCTTGGCTGGGCAGGCCCTCTCTGGAAACACCATATATTTT. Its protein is CASSLAGQALSGNTIYF.